The 10 T cell receptor gamma chains below all came from one sample that was sequenced in a study of gamma-delta chains in newborns, infants, children. TCRdb called clones anew from the reads with CATT. The repertoire holds 3,000 to 4,000 gamma-chain clones, more than 55% seen once, with about 15% in the top ten. The sequencing sample was made of blood. The receptors were gathered from a child who was a newborn, infant or young child, either healthy, febrile or measles-vaccinated (not recorded which).

The chain employs TRGV9 and TRGJ1 or TRGJ2. The J gene, left out of TCRdb, was set here by checking the DNA against germline. Germline V CDR1 and CDR2: GITISATS, ISYDGTV (reference sequence). CDR3 length: 10 residues. Germline trimming cut 4 bases from V and 9 bases from J; bases unmatched to any gene: 3. CDR3 residues: CALWDCKKLF. Here the CDR3 DNA reads TGTGCCTTGTGGGATTGTAAGAAACTCTTT.

Remarks on this clone: A read error may account for a junction end that differs from germline. The rearrangement uses TRGV2 and TRGJP2. The J gene, left out of TCRdb, was set here by checking the DNA against germline. CDR1 and CDR2 from the germline V gene are EGSNGY and YDSYNSKV. This CDR3 has 14 residues. CDR3 residues: CAAWDRRSEWIKTF. DNA for the CDR3: TGTGCCGCCTGGGACCGTCGTAGTGAGTGGATCAAGACGTTT.

The chain is built from TRGV8 and TRGJ1 or TRGJ2. TCRdb does not report a J gene; here it was assigned by matching the DNA to germline references. The germline V gene encodes CDR1 VENAVY and CDR2 YDSYNSRV. J gave up 4 bases and V 1 base, and 10 bases lay outside the gene matches. CDR3 length: 15 residues. For the CDR3, the DNA is TGTGCCACCTGGGATAGCCGATCCCAATATTATAAGAAACTCTTT. It is translated as CATWDSRSQYYKKLF.

By its share, this clone is large. Other DNA sequences within the sample encode an identical CDR3. The chain uses TRGV9 and TRGJP. Here the J gene was assigned by germline matching of the DNA, as TCRdb has none. The CDR3 extends over 16 amino acids. The germline gives CDR1 GITISATS, CDR2 ISYDGTV (reference sequence). J was trimmed by 4 bases and V by 2 bases; bases with no gene match: 2. CDR3 residues: CALWEGQELGKKIKVF. DNA for the CDR3: TGTGCCTTGTGGGAGGGACAAGAGTTGGGCAAAAAAATCAAGGTATTT.

Of note for this clone: At one end, the junction sequence differs from germline, possibly due to a read error. This chain joins TRGV2 and TRGJ1 or TRGJ2. TCRdb is silent on the J gene; assignment here came from matching the DNA to germline. Germline V gives CDR1 EGSNGY, CDR2 YDSYNSKV. This CDR3 region has 15 residues. DNA of the CDR3: TGTGCCACCTGGGGCGGGCGCGGGAATTATTATAAGAAACTCTTT. Amino acids: CATWGGRGNYYKKLF.

CDR3 protein: CATWEPGWDTTGWFKIF. The DNA of the CDR3 is TGTGCCACCTGGGAACCCGGCTGGGATACCACTGGTTGGTTCAAGATATTT. This chain links TRGV8 with TRGJP1. In the absence of a J gene in TCRdb, the DNA was matched to germline to assign it here. The CDR3 sequence is 17 residues long. CDR1 and CDR2 (germline): VENAVY, YDSYNSRV. The junction had 11 bases not matched to a gene; V was cut back by 4 bases and J by 0 bases.

The chain combines TRGV2 with TRGJ1 or TRGJ2. The J gene, left out of TCRdb, was set here by checking the DNA against germline. CDR3 length: 16 amino acids. Germline CDR1 is EGSNGY and CDR2 is YDSYNSKV. Trimming at V came to 3 bases and at J to 3 bases, leaving 14 bases not matched to a gene. The CDR3 is CATWDSPENLYYKKLF. In DNA form, the CDR3 reads TGTGCCACCTGGGACAGCCCCGAAAACCTTTATTATAAGAAACTCTTT.

This clone was counted only a few times. The chain couples TRGV9 to TRGJP. Matching the DNA to germline supplied the J gene, which TCRdb does not give. This CDR3 has 16 amino acids. V was clipped by 2 bases and J by 5 bases; unmatched bases: 3. Germline-derived CDR1 and CDR2 are GITISATS and ISYDGTV (reference sequence). For the CDR3, the DNA is TGTGCCTTGTGGGAGGCAAAAGAGTTGGGCAAAAAAATCAAGGTATTT. Translation gives CALWEAKELGKKIKVF.

The rearrangement joins TRGV2 to TRGJ1 or TRGJ2. Here the J gene was assigned by germline matching of the DNA, as TCRdb has none. CDR3 length: 16 amino acids. Germline CDR1 is EGSNGY and CDR2 is YDSYNSKV. V lost 0 bases and J lost 1; bases outside the gene matches: 9. Here the CDR3 reads CATWDGLGFNYYKKLF. The DNA for the CDR3 is TGTGCCACCTGGGACGGGCTGGGGTTCAATTATTATAAGAAACTCTTT.

A remark on this clone: This may be a read error: a much more frequent sequence differs by one nucleotide. This chain uses TRGV9 with TRGJP. TCRdb does not report a J gene; here it was assigned by matching the DNA to germline references. The V and J ends lost 2 bases and 8 bases, in that order; junction bases with no gene match: 3. The germline V gene has CDR1 GITISATS and CDR2 ISYDGTV (reference sequence). The CDR3 spans 15 residues. The CDR3 region is CALWEDKLGKKIKVF. As DNA, the CDR3 is TGTGCCTTGTGGGAGGACAAGTTGGGCAAAAAAATCAAGGTATTT.